These 8 T cell receptor beta chains were sequenced from one sample in a study (dated by TCRdb to between 2014 and 2017). The protocol used for the library was multiplex PCR. Sequencing used an Ion Torrent PGM. In the roughly 22-patient analysis, TRBV12-4/TRBJ1-2 clonotypes were amplified using adaptor-ligated barcode primers. TCRdb took the public reads, trimmed them with fastp at Q25, ran MiXCR for clone calling and kept in-frame beta chains. Rows are unified per CDR3 protein, each entry keeping the most common DNA and genes. Counted in this sample were over a thousand distinct CDR3 sequences; about 6.3% of them appeared once. Clones ranked in the top ten supply almost 7.5% of the sample. The specimen was naive CD4+ T cells sorted from blood. Sample cell subset or site, as interpreted from the label and publication: naive CD4+ T cells, CD4+CD45RA+CD25-. These receptors all stem from a female donor with breast cancer.

This clonotype is labeled as medium-sized (0.01 to 0.1%). This CDR3 is CASSVDGPYGYTF. In nucleotides, the CDR3 is TGTGCCAGCAGTGTGGACGGCCCCTATGGCTACACCTTC. The chain carries TRBV12-3 or TRBV12-4 and TRBJ1-2; D is unresolved. The germline V and J ends were trimmed by 5 bases and 4 bases, with 11 bases remaining between them. The CDR3 is 13 residues long.

Within the sample, this clonotype is large. V usage is TRBV12-3 or TRBV12-4 and J usage is TRBJ1-2; no reliable D call. V lost 0 bases and J 5 bases, leaving 13 bases between the germline ends. The CDR3 length is 15 residues. The DNA of the CDR3 is TGTGCCAGCAGTTTAGCCGGGCACAGCCGGTATGGCTACACCTTC. Its translation is CASSLAGHSRYGYTF.

Relative to its sample, this clonotype is large. J is TRBJ1-2 and V is TRBV12-3 or TRBV12-4, with 8 bases lining up with TRBD1. This CDR3 has 16 residues. V lost 5 bases, J lost 2 bases, and 10 bases stayed unmatched. CDR3 nucleotides: TGTGCCAGCAGTCCGAGTCCGACAGGGGCGAACTATGGCTACACCTTC. This codes for CASSPSPTGANYGYTF.

By share, this clonotype counts as large. CDR3 DNA sequence: TGTGCCAGCAGTTTAGGCCAGAACTATGGCTACACCTTC. Translating it yields CASSLGQNYGYTF. The rearrangement uses TRBV12-3 or TRBV12-4 and TRBJ1-2; D is uncertain. Trimming took off 1 base at V and 2 bases at J, with 5 bases between the two ends. This CDR3 has 13 amino acids.

The gene calls are TRBV12-3 or TRBV12-4 and TRBJ1-2, with 10 bases that match TRBD1. J was trimmed by 8 bases and V by 0 bases; bases with no gene match: 3. The CDR3 has 14 amino acids. CDR3 in DNA: TGTGCCAGCAGTTTAGCTGGGACAGGGGACGGCTACACCTTC. This encodes CASSLAGTGDGYTF.

By proportion, this clonotype is medium-sized. V gene TRBV12-3 or TRBV12-4 combines with J gene TRBJ1-2; D not certain. V lost 3 bases, J lost 4 bases, and 12 bases lay in between. There are 14 residues in the CDR3. The CDR3 region is CASSLTGASYGYTF. CDR3 sequence (DNA): TGTGCCAGCAGTTTGACCGGTGCGAGCTATGGCTACACCTTC.

By sample fraction, this clonotype is large (0.1 to 1%). The rearrangement joins TRBV12-3 or TRBV12-4 to TRBJ1-2, with 7 bases fitting TRBD1. The CDR3 covers 16 residues. J was trimmed by 7 bases and V by 6 bases; bases with no gene match: 17. The CDR3: CASSDTMTGTKGGYTF. The CDR3 nucleotides are TGTGCCAGCAGCGATACAATGACAGGGACAAAGGGTGGCTACACCTTC.

By sample share, this clonotype is medium-sized. V is TRBV12-3 or TRBV12-4 and J is TRBJ1-2; D unclear. The CDR3 runs to 13 residues. The ends were cut back, 1 base at V and 5 bases at J, with 8 bases in the middle. CDR3 sequence (DNA): TGTGCCAGCAGTTTAGGGGAAGAATATGGCTACACCTTC. It codes for CASSLGEEYGYTF.